This T cell receptor (beta chain) derives from a study of T cells after yellow fever vaccination. Study-level results: Repertoires obtained by FACS sorting could include abundant clonotypes that entered as contaminants from the bulk population.

A single record per CDR3 protein comes from TCRdb applying MiXCR to the 5' RACE reads. The table includes fewer than 400,000 distinct CDR3 sequences, under 7.5% detected once. This clonotype was counted only a few times. As yet, its antigen is unknown. The CDR3 is made up of 15 amino acids. CDR1 MNHEY and CDR2 SVGEGT come from the germline V gene. Trimming cost V 2 bases and J 5 bases, with 16 bases left between them. The input for sequencing was PBMCs, taken 5 days after the yellow fever booster vaccination. The sequence derives from a man in his thirties or forties who received the YFV17D yellow fever vaccine. The V and J genes are TRBV6-2 or TRBV6-3 and TRBJ2-7, with D maybe TRBD2 (6 bases). DNA for the CDR3: TGTGCCAGCAGTTACGCGGGAATGGTCGAGGACGAGCAGTACTTC. It translates to CASSYAGMVEDEQYF.